This T cell receptor beta chain is drawn from a study of OX40 agonist ivuxolimab in advanced cancers. As for the study in general: Each dose-escalation patient presented with hepatocellular carcinoma, melanoma, renal cell or head and neck cancer. Earlier treatment with anti-PD-1, anti-PD-L1 or anti-CTLA-4 was permitted, and less than 50% had received some.

The table came from immunoSEQ multiplex PCR; TCRdb's copy has only in-frame clones and leaves some out. The sample consists of fewer than 85,000 clones, 80% to 90% of them appearing once. Trimming stripped 5 bases from V and 2 bases from J, with 16 bases between. The CDR3 spans 16 residues. The germline CDR1 and CDR2 sequences are MDHEN and SYDVKM. This clone has a handful of counts. Its antigen remains unidentified. General observations from the study: Relative to CD4+, CD8+ T cells held more expanded clones on average.

The chain combines TRBV28 with TRBJ1-3; tentatively, D is TRBD1 (6 bases). The receptor was derived from an adult with an advanced solid tumor such as melanoma, head and neck, liver or kidney cancer. The source was CD4+ or CD8+ T cells sorted from blood, collected in a trial of the OX40 agonist ivuxolimab. The CDR3 protein is CASSPYRVRAGNTIYF. The DNA for the CDR3 is TGTGCCAGCAGTCCATACAGGGTTCGGGCTGGAAACACCATATATTTT.